This T cell receptor (beta chain) was sequenced in a study of cytomegalovirus exposure and HLA in healthy donors. Germline trimming cut 7 bases from V and 11 bases from J; bases unmatched to any gene: 11. CDR1 MDHEN and CDR2 SYDVKM come from the germline V gene. The CDR3 runs to 13 residues. PCR primers comprised 60 Vbeta and 13 Jbeta primers. Sequencing was performed with immunoSEQ multiplex PCR; in TCRdb, only in-frame clones are kept and a portion is missing. The table for this sample gives about 200,000 clones. Concerning this clone: Antigen unknown.

Study findings and constraints: A list of 150 to 200 TCR beta chains associated with cytomegalovirus was given. V- and J-gene trimming of TCR beta was linked (in a later analysis) to a missense DCLRE1C variant.

The clonotype comes from a boy aged 10-17 years in good health and CMV-seronegative. Sequencing was carried out using PBMCs. The chain combines TRBV28 with TRBJ1-5; TRBD1 matches 7 bases. CDR3 region: CASNVDRVQTQHF. Written as DNA, the CDR3 is TGTGCCAGCAACGTTGACAGGGTCCAGACCCAGCATTTT. The full variable domain, its missing parts supplied by reference TRBV28 and TRBJ1-5, is DVKVTQSSRYLVKRTGEKVFLECVQDMDHENMFWYRQDPGLGLRLIYFSYDVKMKEKGDIPEGYSVSREKKERFSLILESASTNQTSMYLCASNVDRVQTQHFGDGTRLSIL.